This T cell receptor beta chain appears in the sequencing data of a study of CD8 T cells in Susac syndrome. On this clonotype: Its antigen is as yet unknown.

Regarding the study as a whole: The relatively small number of individuals in the TCR sequencing and HLA analysis was acknowledged by the study.

CDR1 and CDR2 from the germline V gene are SEHNR and FQNEAQ (reference sequence). V lost 8 bases, J lost 0 bases, and 9 bases stayed unmatched. This CDR3 contains 16 residues. RNA was extracted with the RNeasy kit, and a quantity of about 0.45 to 1 ug was reverse transcribed using random hexamers. The authors amplified TCR beta CDR3 across 54 Vbeta and 13 Jbeta using immunoSEQ multiplex PCR. Each CDR3 protein is one row after TCRdb ran MiXCR on the immunoSEQ multiplex PCR reads. The sample comprises 100,000 to 150,000 distinct CDR3 sequences, over 85% of which are singletons, and roughly 0.33% rests with the top ten. Sequencing targeted TCR beta in T cells from blood (CD8+ and CD4+). Negative isolation yielded the CD8+ and CD4+ T cells, while FACS enriched the TEMRA cells.

This receptor was taken from a human donor with multiple sclerosis. What was sequenced was CD8+ T cells from PBMCs. The chain uses TRBV7-9 and TRBJ2-2; 7 bases are a match to TRBD2. The CDR3 reads CASAAGVISNTGELFF. CDR3 nucleotides: TGTGCCAGCGCTGCGGGGGTTATTTCGAACACCGGGGAGCTGTTTTTT.